The present T cell receptor (beta chain) was sequenced within a study of T cells in localized non-small cell lung cancer. Study outcomes and limitations: Multi-region tumor sequencing was not done, so intratumor heterogeneity could not be excluded. The highest T cell clonality was in uninvolved adjacent lung, above tumor.

Sequencing used immunoSEQ multiplex PCR; TCRdb keeps in-frame clones, though not all of them. The sample holds about 1,600 clones; roughly a quarter are singletons and the top ten take more than 9.5%. Judged by abundance, this clone is medium-sized. The antigen is unknown. The CDR3 consists of 16 residues. V lost 5 bases, J lost 4 bases, and 8 bases stayed unmatched. CDR1 and CDR2 from the germline V gene are SGHNT and YENEEA. The chain uses TRBV11-3 and TRBJ1-3, with 10 bases that match TRBD1. The material was lung tumor tissue, obtained before any cancer treatment. This clonotype was obtained from a woman aged 35-70 years with stage III lung adenocarcinoma. This CDR3 is CASSTGTGASGNTIYF. In DNA form, the CDR3 reads TGTGCCAGCAGCACCGGGACAGGGGCCTCAGGAAACACCATATATTTT.